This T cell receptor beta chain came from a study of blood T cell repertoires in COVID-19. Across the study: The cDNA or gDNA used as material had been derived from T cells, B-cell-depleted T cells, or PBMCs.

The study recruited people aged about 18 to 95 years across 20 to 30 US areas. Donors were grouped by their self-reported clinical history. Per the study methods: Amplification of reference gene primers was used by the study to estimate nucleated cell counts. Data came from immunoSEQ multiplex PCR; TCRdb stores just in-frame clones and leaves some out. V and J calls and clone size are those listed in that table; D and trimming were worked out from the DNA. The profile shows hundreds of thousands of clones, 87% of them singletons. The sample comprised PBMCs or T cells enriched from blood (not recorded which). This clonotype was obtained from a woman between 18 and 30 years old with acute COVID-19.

In DNA, the CDR3 is TGTGCCAGCATCTCAGGACAGTCCCGTGAGCAGTACTTC. Protein product: CASISGQSREQYF. The chain joins TRBV27 to TRBJ2-7, with a possible D match to TRBD1 (6 bases). Germline CDR1 reads MNHEY; CDR2 reads SMNVEV (reference sequence). This CDR3 is built from 13 residues. V lost 7 bases and J lost 7, with 17 bases in between.